A single sample is the source of the 18 T cell receptor beta chains below, sequenced in a study of CD8 T cells in ankylosing spondylitis (TCRdb year 2017). What the work shows at the level of the full study, not this receptor alone: Blood from ankylosing spondylitis patients appeared to be characterized by a TCR beta motif made up of fewer than ten highly homologous amino acid variants.

The antigens these receptors bind are not known. Preparation of the library involved 5' RACE. Reads for this sample came from an Illumina HiSeq 2500. Using fastp at Q25 and MiXCR, TCRdb reprocessed the public reads and kept productive beta chains. CDR3 protein sequences are deduplicated, and each keeps its most common genes and DNA. This sample lists just under 550,000 distinct CDR3 sequences; roughly 13% were detected once. The top ten clones comprise almost 7% of the sample. The sequencing sample was made of blood, either unsorted or a sorted T cell fraction (not recorded which). The receptors originated from a male donor with ankylosing spondylitis.

The CDR3 region has the DNA TGTGCCAGCAGCTTAGTAGGAACTAATGAGCAGTTCTTC. It codes for CASSLVGTNEQFF. This chain joins TRBV11-2 and TRBJ2-1; D remains unclear. The CDR3 covers 13 residues. Trimming took 1 base from V and 7 from J, leaving 8 bases between them. Germline CDR1 reads SGHAT; CDR2 reads FQNNGV.

The table lists this clonotype with a few counts. The J gene is TRBJ1-1, the V gene TRBV7-9, with D possibly being TRBD1 (5 bases). Looked up from germline, CDR1 is SEHNR and CDR2 is FQNEAQ (reference sequence). Deletions cut 5 bases from V and 6 bases from J, with 16 bases between. The CDR3 has 14 amino acids. This CDR3 is CASSPGTARAEAFF. CDR3 bases: TGTGCCAGCAGCCCGGGGACTGCCCGCGCTGAAGCTTTCTTT.

This chain joins TRBV19 and TRBJ1-2; TRBD1 is a possible D gene (5 bases). This CDR3 has 14 amino acids. V shed 3 bases and J shed 4 bases, with 12 bases lying between them. Germline lookup yields CDR1 LNHDA and CDR2 SQIVND (reference sequence). CDR3 DNA: TGTGCCAGTAGTATTGGCAGGGAACTCTATGGCTACACCTTC. It encodes CASSIGRELYGYTF.

The V and J genes are TRBV5-1 and TRBJ2-7; D remains ambiguous. The CDR3 is 14 residues long. Trimming stripped 0 bases from V and 6 bases from J, with 13 bases between. The germline V gene encodes CDR1 SGHRS and CDR2 YFSETQ. Written as DNA, the CDR3 is TGCGCCAGCAGCTTGGGGACCGTTCTCGGCGAGCAGTACTTC. It is translated as CASSLGTVLGEQYF.

CDR3 region: CSASPQTSNVGHGELFF. The CDR3 bases are TGCAGTGCTAGCCCCCAGACTAGTAACGTTGGGCACGGGGAGCTGTTTTTT. The chain combines TRBV20-1 with TRBJ2-2, with a possible D match to TRBD2 (6 bases). V lost 3 bases to trimming and J lost 7 bases, with 24 bases between them. Germline values: CDR1 DFQATT, CDR2 SNEGSKA (reference sequence). The CDR3 loop spans 17 amino acids.

The chain employs TRBV12-3 or TRBV12-4 and TRBJ1-4; TRBD1 might be the D (6 bases). V was shortened by 6 bases and J by 7 bases, with 15 bases between the two germline ends. This CDR3 contains 14 residues. The CDR3 nucleotides read TGTGCCAGCAGCTCAGGGGTTCTCAGTGAAAAACTGTTTTTT. Encoded protein: CASSSGVLSEKLFF.

This clonotype was observed at least ten times. This chain links TRBV24-1 with TRBJ2-3, with D hard to call. The CDR3 runs to 17 residues. V was clipped by 4 bases and J by 4 bases, with 20 bases between them. The germline V gene has CDR1 KGHDR and CDR2 SFDVKD. This chain's CDR3 is CATSDPPRSFGADTQYF. The DNA of the CDR3 is TGTGCCACCAGTGACCCCCCACGGAGTTTTGGTGCAGATACGCAGTATTTT.

This rearrangement joins TRBV7-2 to TRBJ2-1, with TRBD2 matching over 8 bases. V shed 3 bases and J 5 bases; nucleotides not matched to a gene: 9. The CDR3 has 16 amino acids. Germline-derived CDR1 and CDR2 are SGHTA and FQGNSA. The CDR3 DNA follows: TGTGCCAGCAGCTTTATAGCGGGACCGGATAACAATGAGCAGTTCTTC. This codes for CASSFIAGPDNNEQFF.

The chain links TRBV7-9 to TRBJ1-4; D call uncertain. The CDR3 runs to 15 residues. V lost 5 bases, J lost 8 bases, and 18 bases lay in between. Per the germline V gene, CDR1 is SEHNR and CDR2 is FQNEAQ (reference sequence). In DNA, the CDR3 is TGTGCCAGCAGCGAGATCTCGAGGGTTCGGGAAAAACTGTTTTTT. The encoded protein is CASSEISRVREKLFF.

This clonotype has a count of ten or more. This chain uses TRBV7-9 with TRBJ1-1; D remains ambiguous. There are 10 residues in the CDR3. V gave up 8 bases and J gave up 5 bases, with 6 bases separating them. Germline V gene sequence: CDR1 SEHNR, CDR2 FQNEAQ (reference sequence). CDR3: CASQRTEAFF. CDR3 DNA: TGTGCCAGCCAAAGGACTGAAGCTTTCTTT.

The chain is built from TRBV7-9 and TRBJ1-2, with D unresolved. With 5 bases removed from V and 3 bases from J, the gap between germline ends came to 10 bases. The CDR3 runs to 13 residues. The germline CDR1 and CDR2 sequences are SEHNR and FQNEAQ (reference sequence). CDR3 loop: CASSPDYYYGYTF. The CDR3 DNA sequence: TGTGCCAGCAGCCCGGACTATTACTATGGCTACACCTTC.

The V gene is TRBV11-2, the J gene TRBJ2-3; 7 positions match TRBD2. The CDR3 totals 17 residues. Germline V gives CDR1 SGHAT, CDR2 FQNNGV. Trimming took 4 bases from V and 1 from J; bases not matched to a gene: 11. The CDR3 bases are TGTGCCAGCAGCTCGGGGGGTTGGGAGTCTCGCACAGATACGCAGTATTTT. Translating it yields CASSSGGWESRTDTQYF.

This clonotype was counted many times. The genes are TRBV24-1 and TRBJ2-3; TRBD2 matches 7 bases. The germline gives CDR1 KGHDR, CDR2 SFDVKD. CDR3 length equals 16 residues. V shed 3 bases and J 6 bases; nucleotides not matched to a gene: 11. CDR3 in DNA: TGTGCCACCAGTGATGTCCGGGACTACCCTTGGGATACGCAGTATTTT. Translation: CATSDVRDYPWDTQYF.

This sequence joins TRBV11-2 and TRBJ2-3; maybe TRBD2 (6 bases). The CDR3 has 13 residues. V was shortened by 5 bases and J by 8 bases, with 14 bases between the two germline ends. Germline values: CDR1 SGHAT, CDR2 FQNNGV. CDR3 bases: TGTGCCAGCAGCCCTGGGGACTTTTCTACGCAGTATTTT. Protein product: CASSPGDFSTQYF.

There are a few counts of this clonotype. The CDR3 DNA follows: TGTGCCAGCAGCCCCCCGCCTGGAAACACCATATATTTT. Translating it yields CASSPPPGNTIYF. V gene TRBV5-5 combines with J gene TRBJ1-3; unclear D gene. Germline V gene sequence: CDR1 SGHKS, CDR2 YYEKEE (reference sequence). The CDR3 length is 13 residues. The V gene lost 4 bases and the J gene lost 2 bases, with 7 bases spanning the gap.

This clonotype was detected only a few times. The chain uses TRBV5-5 and TRBJ2-1; no clear D gene. CDR1 and CDR2 (germline): SGHKS, YYEKEE (reference sequence). Trimming shortened V by 0 bases and J by 6 bases, and 10 bases separated the two germline ends. The CDR3 loop spans 14 amino acids. Written as DNA, the CDR3 is TGTGCCAGCAGCTTGGAAATAGTTCGCAATGAGCAGTTCTTC. This codes for CASSLEIVRNEQFF.

This clonotype was recorded a few times. The chain carries TRBV29-1 and TRBJ2-7; 8 positions match TRBD2. The CDR3 is made up of 14 amino acids. Trimming cost V 5 bases and J 0 bases; bases outside gene matches: 6. Per germline, CDR1 SQVTM and CDR2 ANQGSEA. CDR3 nucleotides: TGCAGCGTTCTAACTAGCGGAGGCTCCTACGAGCAGTACTTC. The encoded protein is CSVLTSGGSYEQYF.

The chain combines TRBV6-5 with TRBJ2-1; 11 nucleotides line up with TRBD1. CDR3 length: 17 amino acids. Germline-derived CDR1 and CDR2 are MNHEY and SVGAGI. V was clipped by 0 bases and J by 7 bases; unmatched bases: 8. CDR3 residues: CASSYSKGQGARNEQFF. As DNA, the CDR3 is TGTGCCAGCAGTTACTCGAAAGGACAGGGGGCGCGTAATGAGCAGTTCTTC.